The clone carrying this T cell receptor (beta chain) has a single count. Its antigen remains unknown. CD45RO-negative, CCR7-selected cells formed the naive CD8 fraction, which excluded terminally differentiated effector memory CD45RA+ cells. This entry belongs to a study of shared clonotypes between healthy human individuals. Study as a whole: Each donor's CD4 naive and CD4 memory cells filled three plates apiece, CD8 naive two, and CD8 memory one. Study-wide results and limits: Generation probabilities were higher for clonotypes shared across all four sorted-subset donors than for unshared ones. In a handful of donors, about 5% of naive CD4 clonotypes appeared in common.

Method: immunoSEQ multiplex PCR; TCRdb's copy keeps in-frame clones and lacks some. The sample lists approximately 590,000 clones, roughly 96% occurring once. The sequencing input was naive CD8+ T cells sorted from blood. This receptor was taken from a woman younger than 45 in good health.

CDR3 nucleotides: TGTGCCAGCAGTTACGCCAAGGGAGATGGCTACACCTTC. Encoded protein: CASSYAKGDGYTF. The chain joins TRBV6-5 to TRBJ1-2; D uncertain. This CDR3 region has 13 residues. Trimming shortened V by 2 bases and J by 6 bases, and 10 bases separated the two germline ends. Germline CDR1 MNHEY, CDR2 SVGAGI.